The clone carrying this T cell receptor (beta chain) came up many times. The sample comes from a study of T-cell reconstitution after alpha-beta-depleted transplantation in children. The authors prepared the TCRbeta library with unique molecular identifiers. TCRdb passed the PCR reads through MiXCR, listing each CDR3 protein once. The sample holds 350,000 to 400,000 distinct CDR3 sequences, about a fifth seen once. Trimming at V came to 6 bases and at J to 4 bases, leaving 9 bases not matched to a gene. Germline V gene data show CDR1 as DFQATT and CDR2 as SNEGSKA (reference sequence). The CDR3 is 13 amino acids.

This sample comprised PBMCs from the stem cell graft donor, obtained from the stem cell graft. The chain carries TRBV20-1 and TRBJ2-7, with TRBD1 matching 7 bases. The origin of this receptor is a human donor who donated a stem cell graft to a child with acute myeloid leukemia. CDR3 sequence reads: CSASRDSKYEQYF. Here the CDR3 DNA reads TGCAGTGCGTCCCGGGACAGCAAGTACGAGCAGTACTTC.